This entry is about one T cell receptor beta chain. The antigen is not known. This sample was taken from a study of T cell responses to AZD1222 COVID-19 vaccine. General observations from the study: Elevations in Spike-specific TCR breadth and depth followed administration of two AZD1222 doses. No repertoire was sampled before or during the peak T cell response, only after it. In a largely white British group with more females than males, clonal diversity was possibly underestimated.

The CDR3 length is 12 residues. CDR1 is SNHLY and CDR2 is FYNNEI in the germline V gene. Trimming shortened V by 6 bases and J by 7 bases, and 12 bases separated the two germline ends. Repertoires were generated with immunoSEQ multiplex PCR, while TCRdb's copy carries only in-frame clones and drops some. In the table there are approximately 140,000 clones, about 92% of which are singletons. The sequence was obtained from an adult in good health. The input for sequencing was peripheral blood, taken on day 0 of MenACWY control vaccination. J is TRBJ1-2 and V is TRBV2; D gene uncertain. This CDR3 is CASSANSGGYTF. CDR3 in DNA: TGTGCCAGCAGCGCAAACAGTGGTGGCTACACCTTC.